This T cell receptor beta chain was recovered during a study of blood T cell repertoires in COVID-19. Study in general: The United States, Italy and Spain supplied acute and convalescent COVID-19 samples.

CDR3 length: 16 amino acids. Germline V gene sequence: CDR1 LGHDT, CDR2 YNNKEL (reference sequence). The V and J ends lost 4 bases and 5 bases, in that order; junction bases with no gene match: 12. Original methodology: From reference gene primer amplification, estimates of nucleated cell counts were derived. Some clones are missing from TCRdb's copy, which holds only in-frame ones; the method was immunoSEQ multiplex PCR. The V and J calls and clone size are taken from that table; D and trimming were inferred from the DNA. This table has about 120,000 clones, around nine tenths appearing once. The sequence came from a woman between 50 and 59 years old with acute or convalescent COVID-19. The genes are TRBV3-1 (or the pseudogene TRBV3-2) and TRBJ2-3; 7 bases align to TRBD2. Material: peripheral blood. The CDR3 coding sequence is TGTGCCAGCAGCCTAAAGGGCGGGGGTACGGGAGATACGCAGTATTTT. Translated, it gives CASSLKGGGTGDTQYF.